The sequence of this TCR beta chain was determined in a study of shared clonotypes between healthy human individuals. The protocol was immunoSEQ multiplex PCR, while the TCRdb copy is restricted to in-frame clones and leaves out a portion. There are some 1 million clones in the sample; under 80% occur only once, and 1.4% lies in the top ten. The J segment lost 3 bases and the V segment lost 3 bases, leaving 8 bases of the junction unmatched. The CDR3 runs 15 residues. The receptor was isolated from a man between 18 and 29 years old in good health. The sequencing input was memory CD4+ T cells sorted from blood. Sample subset: CD45RA-negative fraction. The chain combines TRBV5-3 with TRBJ1-2; 7 bases agree with TRBD1. TRBV5-3 is assigned to the ORF class and has an uncertain function. CDR3 sequence reads: CARSSRQGSHYGYTF. The CDR3, as DNA: TGTGCCAGAAGCTCCCGACAGGGATCGCACTATGGCTACACCTTC.